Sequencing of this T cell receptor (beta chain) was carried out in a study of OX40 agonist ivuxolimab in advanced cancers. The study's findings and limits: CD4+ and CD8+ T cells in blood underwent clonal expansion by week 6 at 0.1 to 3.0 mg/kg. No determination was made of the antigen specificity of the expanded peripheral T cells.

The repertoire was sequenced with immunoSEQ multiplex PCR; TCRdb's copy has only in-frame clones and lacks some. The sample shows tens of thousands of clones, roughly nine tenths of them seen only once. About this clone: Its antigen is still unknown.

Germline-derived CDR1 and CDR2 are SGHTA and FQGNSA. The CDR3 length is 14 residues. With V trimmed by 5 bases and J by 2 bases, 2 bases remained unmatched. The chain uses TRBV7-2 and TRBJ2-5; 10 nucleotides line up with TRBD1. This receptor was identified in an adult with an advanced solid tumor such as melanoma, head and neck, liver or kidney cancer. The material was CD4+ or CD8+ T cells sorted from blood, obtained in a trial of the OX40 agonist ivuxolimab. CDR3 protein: CASSTGQGQETQYF. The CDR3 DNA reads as TGTGCCAGCAGCACGGGACAGGGGCAAGAGACCCAGTACTTC. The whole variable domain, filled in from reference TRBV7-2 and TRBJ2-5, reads GAGVSQSPSNKVTEKGKDVELRCDPISGHTALYWYRQSLGQGLEFLIYFQGNSAPDKSGLPSDRFSAERTGGSVSTLTIQRTQQEDSAVYLCASSTGQGQETQYFGPGTRLLVL.